The 5 T cell receptor beta chains below come from one sample, sequenced in a study of chemoradiotherapy in HPV16-positive cancers. Method: immunoSEQ multiplex PCR; TCRdb's copy keeps in-frame clones and lacks some. This sample has more than 9,000 clones, with 65% to 70% found just once. Sampling was carried out from a patient who underwent chemoradiotherapy. The receptors stem from a human donor with HPV-associated anogenital cancer.

The V and J genes are TRBV4-1 and TRBJ2-1; the D call may be TRBD1 or TRBD2 (5 bases each). This CDR3 spans 13 amino acids. V lost 0 bases, J lost 13 bases, and 13 bases lay in between. The germline gives CDR1 MGHRA, CDR2 YSYEKL. DNA of the CDR3: TGCGCCAGCAGCCAAGAGGGGGAAAGTCAACAGTTCTTC. The encoded protein is CASSQEGESQQFF.

The rearrangement uses TRBV7-9 and TRBJ1-2, with 7 positions matching TRBD1. Germline V gene data show CDR1 as SEHNR and CDR2 as FQNEAQ (reference sequence). Losses at the gene ends were 5 bases for V and 6 bases for J; bases not matched to a gene: 12. CDR3 length: 15 residues. The CDR3 region is CASSLQGTQLHGYTF. DNA for the CDR3: TGTGCCAGCAGCCTACAGGGGACCCAACTCCATGGCTACACCTTC.

This sequence joins TRBV2 and TRBJ2-5; D tentatively reads TRBD1 or TRBD2 (5 bases each). V was cut by 5 bases and J by 5 bases, with 15 bases left in between. This CDR3 comprises 14 residues. Per germline, CDR1 SNHLY and CDR2 FYNNEI. CDR3 nucleotide sequence: TGTGCCAGCAGTTGGACCGGGGCCAGGGAGACCCAGTACTTC. Translation gives CASSWTGARETQYF.

This clone was seen more than once but under ten times. The V and J genes are TRBV7-2 and TRBJ2-7; 7 bases agree with TRBD1. The V and J ends lost 4 bases and 3 bases, in that order; junction bases with no gene match: 6. Germline values: CDR1 SGHTA, CDR2 FQGNSA. The CDR3 contains 14 residues. CDR3 sequence: CASSSTGVYYEQYF. In DNA form, the CDR3 reads TGTGCCAGCAGCTCCACAGGGGTTTACTACGAGCAGTACTTC. The full variable domain, rest sourced from reference TRBV7-2 and TRBJ2-7, is GAGVSQSPSNKVTEKGKDVELRCDPISGHTALYWYRQSLGQGLEFLIYFQGNSAPDKSGLPSDRFSAERTGGSVSTLTIQRTQQEDSAVYLCASSSTGVYYEQYFGPGTRLTVT.

This clone appeared a few times. The chain recombines TRBV5-5 with TRBJ2-7; 8 bases are shared with TRBD1. J was trimmed by 6 bases and V by 0 bases; bases with no gene match: 11. The CDR3 spans 16 residues. CDR1 is SGHKS, CDR2 YYEKEE, per germline (reference sequence). This CDR3 is CASSLEGQGLLGEQYF. CDR3 coding DNA: TGTGCCAGCAGCTTGGAAGGACAGGGTTTATTGGGCGAGCAGTACTTC.